This T cell receptor (beta chain) was recorded in a study of identical twins. TCRdb recomputed calls from the 5' RACE reads with MiXCR, one row per CDR3 protein. Among some 660,000 distinct CDR3 sequences listed, 8% to 9% were seen once. With 7 bases removed from V and 6 bases from J, the gap between germline ends came to 16 bases. This CDR3 contains 14 residues. CDR1 and CDR2 (germline): MNHNS, SASEGT. Details on this clonotype: Its target is not known.

Broader study findings: The same donors were not followed; conclusions instead depended on cross-sectional statistical analysis.

This sample also appeared in a second study, on yellow fever vaccine responses in identical twins.

The clonotype was recovered from a woman younger than 30 in good health. The J gene is TRBJ2-1, the V gene TRBV6-1; D gene unclear. Sequencing was performed on PBMCs. CDR3 in amino acids: CASNGRQALNEQFF. DNA of the CDR3: TGTGCCAGCAACGGACGGCAAGCCCTCAATGAGCAGTTCTTC.